This TCR beta chain derives from a study of T cells in Graves' hyperthyroidism and ophthalmopathy. It was RNA transcripts that yielded the amplified TCR beta CDR3 regions. First-round RT-PCR of the TCR CDR3 relied on the HTBI primer set. Using its own MiXCR run on the multiplex PCR reads, TCRdb lists one record per CDR3 protein. The sample includes approximately 400,000 distinct CDR3 sequences, about an eighth of them seen just once. This clonotype was detected a few times. Its antigen is not identified. General study results and limits: Appearing also in blood were most of the thyroid clonotypes expanded above 0.001. The model anticipated ophthalmopathy a median about six months pre-onset.

Germline CDR1 is MGHRA and CDR2 is YSYEKL. CDR3 length: 15 residues. V dropped 4 bases and J dropped 5; count of bases not matched to a gene: 7. The study left out patients who had uncontrolled infection, other autoimmune disease, pregnancy or lactation. Input material: blood. V usage is TRBV4-1 and J usage is TRBJ2-1; 8 bases are shared with TRBD2. The clonotype originates from a man between 45 and 60 years old with Graves' ophthalmopathy. This chain's CDR3 is CASSLIAGTNNEQFF. The DNA for the CDR3 is TGCGCCAGCAGCCTAATAGCGGGGACTAACAATGAGCAGTTCTTC.